These T cell receptor beta chains were read from a single sample in a study of blood T cells in healthy people across ages. Each CDR3 protein gets one entry after TCRdb re-called the 5' RACE reads with MiXCR. The data contain 850,000 to 950,000 distinct CDR3 sequences, 25% to 30% of them singletons. Sample: blood. These receptors all stem from a woman of 80 years or more in good health. Each CDR3 is given without its conserved first and last residue. Each record gives: V gene, CDR3 protein.

V gene: TRBV20-1; CDR3 protein: SARTGAGSQPQH
V gene: TRBV5-1; CDR3 protein: ASSTGRVGYT
V gene: TRBV20-1; CDR3 protein: SASPQGYEQY
V gene: TRBV12-3/TRBV12-4; CDR3 protein: ASTLTRDRNRYGYT
V gene: TRBV7-2; CDR3 protein: ASSRKNQPQH
V gene: TRBV25-1; CDR3 protein: ASSTRPDEKLF
V gene: TRBV13; CDR3 protein: ASRGVAYEQY
V gene: TRBV7-9; CDR3 protein: ASSYQGAYNEQF
V gene: TRBV7-2; CDR3 protein: AGSLAAIQVTEAF
V gene: TRBV7-2; CDR3 protein: ASKQGYYSNQPQH
V gene: TRBV20-1; CDR3 protein: SARGDPGPVGNTIY
V gene: TRBV27; CDR3 protein: ASSLSWETVNSPLH
V gene: TRBV6-5; CDR3 protein: ASSWGDRGSGVGEQY
V gene: TRBV11-2; CDR3 protein: ASSLALVGRVSTGELF
V gene: TRBV7-6; CDR3 protein: ASSLDAMVHYGYT
V gene: TRBV7-6; CDR3 protein: ASSFGVRLAPWADTQY
V gene: TRBV20-1; CDR3 protein: SASQEKLF
V gene: TRBV12-3/TRBV12-4; CDR3 protein: ASSLQEGDEQY
V gene: TRBV7-9; CDR3 protein: ASSLGGIRETQY
V gene: TRBV6-2/TRBV6-3; CDR3 protein: ASSNSDGYT
V gene: TRBV6-6; CDR3 protein: ASTRQGPGNTIY
V gene: TRBV12-3/TRBV12-4; CDR3 protein: ASKEQGYYGYT
V gene: TRBV6-1; CDR3 protein: ASSEARERNYGYT
V gene: TRBV21-1; CDR3 protein: ASSGGIQVTYEQY
V gene: TRBV15; CDR3 protein: ATSREPRSYEQY
V gene: TRBV7-9; CDR3 protein: VSSVVGGDTETQY
V gene: TRBV18; CDR3 protein: ASSPGQGVYYEQF
V gene: TRBV7-2; CDR3 protein: ASSSPTSYEQY
V gene: TRBV5-1; CDR3 protein: ASSLLGLAGVQETQY
V gene: TRBV18; CDR3 protein: ASSPLTGGYY
V gene: TRBV10-2; CDR3 protein: ASSEWGDGKNIQY